This T cell receptor beta chain came from a study of T cell repertoires in cytomegalovirus infection. Study overall: Carrying CMV and the relevant HLA type showed in public TCR beta signatures.

Germline CDR1 reads SGHTA; CDR2 reads FQGNSA. Trimming took 1 base from V and 3 from J, leaving 9 bases between them. The CDR3 is 14 amino acids. Study conclusions and caveats: The cumulative frequency of public TCR beta families identified carriers of CMV plus the relevant HLA. There were HLA-C-restricted CMV-specific TCR beta clonotypes dominating the ex vivo response.

Worth noting for this clonotype: Its target is not known.

Each CDR3 protein gets one entry after TCRdb re-called the reads with MiXCR. The profile shows 200,000 to 300,000 distinct CDR3 sequences, less than 9.5% of them singletons. The chain is built from TRBV7-2 and TRBJ1-2; D not certain. Sequencing was carried out using PBMCs. This sequence was found in a human donor in good health (CMV status not recorded). Some clones in this sample may be carry-over from other donors' samples. CDR3 region: CASSLGGPDYGYTF. The CDR3 nucleotides are TGTGCCAGCAGCTTAGGGGGTCCTGACTATGGCTACACCTTC.